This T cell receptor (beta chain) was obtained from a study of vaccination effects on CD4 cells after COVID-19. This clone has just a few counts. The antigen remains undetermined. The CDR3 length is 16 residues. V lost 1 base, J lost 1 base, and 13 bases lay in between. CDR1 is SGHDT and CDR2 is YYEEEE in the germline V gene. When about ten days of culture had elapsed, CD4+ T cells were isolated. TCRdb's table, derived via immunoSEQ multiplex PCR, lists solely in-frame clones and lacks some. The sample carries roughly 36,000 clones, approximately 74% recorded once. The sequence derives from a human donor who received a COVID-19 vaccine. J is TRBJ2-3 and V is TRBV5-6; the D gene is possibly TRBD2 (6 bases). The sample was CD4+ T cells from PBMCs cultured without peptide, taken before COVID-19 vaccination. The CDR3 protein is CASSLSGGSRTDTQYF. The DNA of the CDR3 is TGTGCCAGCAGCTTGTCCGGAGGGTCTCGCACAGATACGCAGTATTTT. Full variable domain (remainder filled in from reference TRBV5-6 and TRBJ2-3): DAGVTQSPTHLIKTRGQQVTLRCSPKSGHDTVSWYQQALGQGPQFIFQYYEEEERQRGNFPDRFSGHQFPNYSSELNVNALLLGDSALYLCASSLSGGSRTDTQYFGPGTRLTVL.